The clone carrying this T cell receptor (beta chain) has a count of ten or more. Its target is unknown. This sample was taken from a study of human T cells and chemical hapten exposure. For the study at large: Small volume differences among pooled libraries mainly caused per-sample TCR yield variation.

Documented time point: pre-sensitization, week 0. Specified treatment: therapeutic diphenylcyclopropenone sensitization with weekly scalp DPC. Findings and limits, study-wide: Sensitizing to DPC left TCRs with a frequency above 1 in 1000 unaltered.

TCRdb passed the RACE reads through MiXCR, listing each CDR3 protein once. This sample has fewer than 70,000 distinct CDR3 sequences, with roughly 6.7% found just once. Trimming removed 4 bases from V and 1 base from J, with 7 bases in between. The CDR3 runs to 14 residues. In germline, CDR1 is LGHDT, CDR2 YNNKEL (reference sequence). This TCR derives from a woman in her thirties with alopecia areata. Some clones in this sample may be carry-over from other donors' samples. The gene calls are TRBV3-1 and TRBJ2-2; D not resolved. The specimen comprised whole blood, sampled in connection with sensitization to the hapten diphenylcyclopropenone (DPC). CDR3 sequence (DNA): TGTGCCAGCAGCCCCGGCCTGAACACCGGGGAGCTGTTTTTT. It translates to CASSPGLNTGELFF.